This T cell receptor beta chain was sequenced for a study of early T cells in non-severe SARS-CoV-2 infection. On the study more broadly: Bulk RNA from unsorted whole blood was sequenced; chains were unpaired. Study-level points and caveats: Lookups in VDJdb leaned toward anti-spike CD8 responses and missed private and CD4 specificities.

The CDR3 has 16 amino acids. Looked up from germline, CDR1 is SGHNT and CDR2 is YENEEA. V dropped 0 bases and J dropped 4 bases, with 16 bases sitting between them. In the library, individual cDNA molecules carried attached unique molecular identifiers. TCRdb reprocessed the 5' RACE reads via MiXCR and lists one record per CDR3 protein. In the table there are about 79,000 distinct CDR3 sequences, approximately 13% of which are singletons. This clonotype was seen only a few times. Its antigen is not identified. The chain employs TRBV11-3 and TRBJ2-7; the D gene is possibly TRBD2 (6 bases). The sequence was obtained from an adult who was a healthcare worker with PCR-confirmed SARS-CoV-2 infection or an uninfected control (not recorded which). Sequencing was carried out using whole blood. The CDR3 DNA is TGTGCCAGCAGCTTAGATCATGGAGGGGCGGCGTACGAGCAGTACTTC. Its translation: CASSLDHGGAAYEQYF.